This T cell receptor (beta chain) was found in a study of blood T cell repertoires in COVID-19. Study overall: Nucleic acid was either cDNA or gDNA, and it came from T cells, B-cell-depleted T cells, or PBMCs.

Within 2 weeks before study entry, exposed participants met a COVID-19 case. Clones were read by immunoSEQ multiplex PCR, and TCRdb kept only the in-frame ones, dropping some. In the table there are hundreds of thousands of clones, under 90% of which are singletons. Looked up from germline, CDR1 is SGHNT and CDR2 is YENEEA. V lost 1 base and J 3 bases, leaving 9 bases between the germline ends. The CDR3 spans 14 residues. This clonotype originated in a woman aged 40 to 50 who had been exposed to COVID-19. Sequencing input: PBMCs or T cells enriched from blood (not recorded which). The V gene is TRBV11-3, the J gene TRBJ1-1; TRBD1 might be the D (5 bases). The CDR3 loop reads CASSLVQADTEAFF. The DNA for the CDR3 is TGTGCCAGCAGCTTAGTACAGGCTGACACTGAAGCTTTCTTT.